Listed below are T cell receptor beta chains from one sample, sequenced in a study of shared clonotypes between healthy human individuals. Here immunoSEQ multiplex PCR was the method, and the copy in TCRdb shows in-frame clones only, minus some. The top ten clones hold roughly 0.14% of a sample with a few million clones, more than 90% of them seen once. Sequenced: naive CD4+ T cells sorted from blood. The receptors stem from a man between 18 and 35 years old in good health. CDR3s include the opening cysteine and the closing phenylalanine or tryptophan. The D gene is left open where the match is weak.

TRBD1	TRBV9	TRBJ2-7	TGTGCCAGCAGCGCTAGGCCCGGGACAGGGTTGTACGAGCAGTACTTC	CASSARPGTGLYEQYF
.	TRBV9	TRBJ1-2	TGTGCCAGCAGCCCCCTCCGGGACGGACTTAACTATGGCTACACCTTC	CASSPLRDGLNYGYTF
.	TRBV2	TRBJ2-5	TGTGCCAGCAGTGGGATGCGGGGGACCCAGTACTTC	CASSGMRGTQYF
.	TRBV6-5	TRBJ1-5	TGTGCCAGCAGTTACTCGAATAGCAATCAGCCCCAGCATTTT	CASSYSNSNQPQHF
.	TRBV6-1	TRBJ2-7	TGTGCCAGCAGTCTTCAGACCTACGAGCAGTACTTC	CASSLQTYEQYF
TRBD2	TRBV11-2	TRBJ2-3	TGTGCCAGCAGCTTTGCGGGAGGGATGGCAGATACGCAGTATTTT	CASSFAGGMADTQYF
TRBD2	TRBV7-9	TRBJ2-5	TGTGCCAGCAGCCCCCGTCGGACTAGCGGGGGGGTAGGGGAGACCCAGTACTTC	CASSPRRTSGGVGETQYF
.	TRBV28	TRBJ2-7	TGTGCCAGCAGTTTACGACACTACGAGCAGTACTTC	CASSLRHYEQYF
TRBD1	TRBV18	TRBJ2-7	TGTGCCAGCTCGCTTTATCCGGGACAGGGATCAGGGGAGCAGTACTTC	CASSLYPGQGSGEQYF
TRBD1	TRBV29-1	TRBJ2-7	TGCAGCGTAACCGAGGACAGGGGGGGCTACGAGCAGTACTTC	CSVTEDRGGYEQYF
TRBD2	TRBV10-3	TRBJ2-7	TGTGCCATCAGCCCCCCAACTAGCGGGAGGACCTACGAGCAGTACTTC	CAISPPTSGRTYEQYF
TRBD2	TRBV4-3	TRBJ2-1	TGCGCCAGCAGCCAAGTTGCGGGAGGTTGGTATGAGCAGTTCTTC	CASSQVAGGWYEQFF
.	TRBV2	TRBJ2-7	TGTGCCAGCAGTGATCCCTCCTACGAGCAGTACTTC	CASSDPSYEQYF
TRBD2	TRBV7-2	TRBJ2-3	TGTGCCAGCAGCTTAGATGCGCTAGCGGGGTTAGGGTATTTT	CASSLDALAGLGYF
.	TRBV6-1	TRBJ2-5	TGTGCCAGCAGTGAAGGCCAGGGATGGCAAGAGACCCAGTACTTC	CASSEGQGWQETQYF